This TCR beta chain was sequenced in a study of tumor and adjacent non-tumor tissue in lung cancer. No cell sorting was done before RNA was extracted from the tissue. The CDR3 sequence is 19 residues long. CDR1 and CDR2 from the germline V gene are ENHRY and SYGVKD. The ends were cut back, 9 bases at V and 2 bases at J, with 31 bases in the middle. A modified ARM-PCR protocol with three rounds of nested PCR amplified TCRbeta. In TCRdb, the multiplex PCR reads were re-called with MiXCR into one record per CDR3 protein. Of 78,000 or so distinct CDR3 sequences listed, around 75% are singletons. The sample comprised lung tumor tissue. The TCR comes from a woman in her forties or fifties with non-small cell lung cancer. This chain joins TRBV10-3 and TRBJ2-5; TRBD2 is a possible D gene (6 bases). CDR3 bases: TGTGCCATTGGTGAGTCCCCCCCCACTAACGGGAGAGTTCAAGAGACCCAGTACTTC. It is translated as CAIGESPPTNGRVQETQYF.